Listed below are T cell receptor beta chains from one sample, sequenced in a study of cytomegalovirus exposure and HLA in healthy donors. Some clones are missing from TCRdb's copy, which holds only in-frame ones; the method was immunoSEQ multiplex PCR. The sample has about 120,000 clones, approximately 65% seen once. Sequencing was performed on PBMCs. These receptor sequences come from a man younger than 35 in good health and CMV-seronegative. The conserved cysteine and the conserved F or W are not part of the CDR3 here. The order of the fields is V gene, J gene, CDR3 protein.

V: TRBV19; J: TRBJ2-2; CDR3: ASSRSGPPNTGELF
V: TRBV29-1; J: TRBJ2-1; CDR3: SVLTSHSSYNEQF
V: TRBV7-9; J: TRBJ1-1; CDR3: ATERGGEAF
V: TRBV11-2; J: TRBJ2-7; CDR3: ASSPMGATLEQY
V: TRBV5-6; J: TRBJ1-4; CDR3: ASSAQAGATNEKLF
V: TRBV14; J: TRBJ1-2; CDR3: ASSLAGVPGGYT
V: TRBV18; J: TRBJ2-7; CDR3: ASSPEMAGGHTYEQY
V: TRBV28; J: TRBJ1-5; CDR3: ASSFPSGPQH
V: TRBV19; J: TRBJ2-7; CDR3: ASSIVAGVTYEQY
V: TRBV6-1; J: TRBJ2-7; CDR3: ASSEPPAGGEQY
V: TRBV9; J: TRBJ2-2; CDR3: ASSVGQGTGELF
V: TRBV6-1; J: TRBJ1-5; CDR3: ASSEGTARGDQPQH
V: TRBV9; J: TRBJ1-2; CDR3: ASSAGTGPNYGYT
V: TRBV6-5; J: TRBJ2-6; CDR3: ASSYARGRGANVLT
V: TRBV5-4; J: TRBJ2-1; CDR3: ASSRPAEYYNEQF
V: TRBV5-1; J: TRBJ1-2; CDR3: ASGLGQGTYGYT
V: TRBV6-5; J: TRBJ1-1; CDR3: ASSAQGNTEAF
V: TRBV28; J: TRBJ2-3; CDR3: ASTADRGFIDTQY
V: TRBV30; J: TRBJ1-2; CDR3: AGATGTGHYGYT
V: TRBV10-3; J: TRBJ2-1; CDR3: AISVGTGIYNEQF
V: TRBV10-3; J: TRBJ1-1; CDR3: AITGGWGDTEAF
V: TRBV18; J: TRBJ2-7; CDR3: ASSPGVGQGRYEQY
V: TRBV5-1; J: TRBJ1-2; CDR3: ASSLAEVHGYT
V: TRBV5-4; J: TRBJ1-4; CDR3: ASTIQGINEKLF
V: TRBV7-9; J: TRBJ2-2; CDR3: SSSHFRRVNANTGELF
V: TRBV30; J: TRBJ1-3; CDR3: AWSRAGNTIY
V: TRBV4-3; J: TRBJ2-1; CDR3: ASSQELAGAYNEQF
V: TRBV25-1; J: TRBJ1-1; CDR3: ASRYTGPDTEAF
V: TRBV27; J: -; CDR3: ASSLWGGYEQY
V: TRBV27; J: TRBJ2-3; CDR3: ASSPRLAGKDTQY
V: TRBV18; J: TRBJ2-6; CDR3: ASSPLGTTLPSGANVLT
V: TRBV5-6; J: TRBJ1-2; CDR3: ASSLAGDYGYT
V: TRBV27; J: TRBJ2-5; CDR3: ASTSRQGRKETQY
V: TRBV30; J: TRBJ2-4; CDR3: AWSAGSAAKNIQY
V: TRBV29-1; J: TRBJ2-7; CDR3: SVMTGESYEQY
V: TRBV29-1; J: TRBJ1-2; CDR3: SVEAGGYGYT
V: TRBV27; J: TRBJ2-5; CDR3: ASSLGVGAGILQTQY
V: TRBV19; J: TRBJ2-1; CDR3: ASSIDRTSGIYNEQF
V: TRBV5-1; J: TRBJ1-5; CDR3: ASSHTGGQPQH
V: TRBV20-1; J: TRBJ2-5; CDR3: SASTGPQY
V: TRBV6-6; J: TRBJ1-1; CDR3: ASSYDLFGTEAF
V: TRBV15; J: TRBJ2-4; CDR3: ATSNDGDIQY
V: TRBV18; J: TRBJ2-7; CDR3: ASSPGTSGTLYEQY
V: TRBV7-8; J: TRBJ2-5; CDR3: ASSLETGGRETQY
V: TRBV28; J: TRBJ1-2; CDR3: ASSAGLTNYGYT
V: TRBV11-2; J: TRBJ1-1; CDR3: ASSLGDIRMNTEAF
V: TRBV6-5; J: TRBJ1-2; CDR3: ASRRRNYGYT
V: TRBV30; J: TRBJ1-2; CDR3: AWSFRTGGGGYP
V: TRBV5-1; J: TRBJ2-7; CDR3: ASSLLSGTSGEQY
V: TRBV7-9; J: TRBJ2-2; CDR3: ASSWRGNTGELF
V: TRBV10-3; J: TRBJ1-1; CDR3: AISHLGHPGGTEAF
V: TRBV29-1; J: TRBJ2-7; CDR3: VADEQY
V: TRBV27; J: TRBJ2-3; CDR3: AIGQGRDTQY
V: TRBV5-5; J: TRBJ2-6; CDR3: ASSWGGAGANVLT
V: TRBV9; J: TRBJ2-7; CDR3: ASSVSSVSYEQY
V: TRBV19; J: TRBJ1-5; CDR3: APSAGRFGGNQPQH
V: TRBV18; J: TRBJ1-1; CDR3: ASSLTGATHGTEAF
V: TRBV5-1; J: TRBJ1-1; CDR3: ASNTEKNTEAF
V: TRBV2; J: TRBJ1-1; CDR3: ASSGGYRGGTEAF
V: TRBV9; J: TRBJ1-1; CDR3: ASSVDRGLHTEAF